Below, 26 T cell receptor beta chains from the same sample are listed, as sequenced in a study of control samples from healthy donors and cancer patients. The table came from immunoSEQ multiplex PCR; TCRdb's copy has only in-frame clones and leaves some out. Here the sample spans about 120,000 clones, around 92% being singletons. The sample taken for sequencing was blood. These receptors all come from a man in his forties or fifties in good health.

The chain combines TRBV6-6 with TRBJ2-1; no firm D call. V lost 2 bases and J 8 bases, leaving 4 bases between the germline ends. Germline V gives CDR1 MNHNY, CDR2 SVGAGI (reference sequence). The CDR3 totals 11 residues. This chain's CDR3 is CASSYAHEQFF. The CDR3 DNA is TGTGCCAGCAGTTACGCCCATGAGCAGTTCTTC.

DNA of the CDR3: TGTGCCAGCAGTTACGAAAGGGGGCAGGGGAGCGTAAAACTGTTTTTT. This gives the protein CASSYERGQGSVKLFF. The chain links TRBV6-2 or TRBV6-3 to TRBJ1-4; 7 nucleotides line up with TRBD1. Germline values: CDR1 MNHEY, CDR2 SVGEGT. The CDR3 has 16 residues. V lost 2 bases to trimming and J lost 10 bases; unmatched junction nucleotides: 13.

The genes are TRBV25-1 and TRBJ2-3, with D maybe TRBD1 (5 bases). Per germline, CDR1 MGHDK and CDR2 SYGVNS. Trimming took 5 bases from V and 6 from J, leaving 12 bases between them. The CDR3 contains 13 residues. This CDR3 is CASSPRSGDTQYF. In nucleotides, the CDR3 is TGTGCCAGCAGTCCTAGATCAGGGGATACGCAGTATTTT. Variable domain in full (rest from reference TRBV25-1 and TRBJ2-3): EADIYQTPRYLVIGTGKKITLECSQTMGHDKMYWYQQDPGMELHLIHYSYGVNSTEKGDLSSESTVSRIRTEHFPLTLESARPSHTSQYLCASSPRSGDTQYFGPGTRLTVL.

This clone has a handful of counts. The DNA for the CDR3 is TGTGCCAGCAGTGTTGGGGAGGACAGGGGACGAGGTGGCTACACCTTC. Translation: CASSVGEDRGRGGYTF. V usage is TRBV25-1 and J usage is TRBJ1-2; TRBD1 matches at 9 bases. Unmatched junction bases numbered 13, after V lost 4 bases and J lost 7 bases. The CDR3 consists of 16 residues. Looked up from germline, CDR1 is MGHDK and CDR2 is SYGVNS.

The rearrangement joins TRBV5-3 to TRBJ2-1, with 9 bases that match TRBD1. Being an ORF, TRBV5-3 has a function that is uncertain. V lost 4 bases to trimming and J lost 8 bases; unmatched junction nucleotides: 13. The length of the CDR3 is 16 residues. CDR3 in DNA: TGTGCCAGAAGCGGTACGACAGGGGGATGTCATCATGAGCAGTTCTTC. It translates to CARSGTTGGCHHEQFF.

J is TRBJ1-1 and V is TRBV5-6; 8 positions agree with TRBD1. V was pared by 2 bases and J by 5 bases, with 2 bases of the junction left unmatched. Germline V gene data show CDR1 as SGHDT and CDR2 as YYEEEE. The CDR3 extends over 13 amino acids. In nucleotides, the CDR3 is TGTGCCAGCAGCTTCGGACAGGGAACTGAAGCTTTCTTT. Its protein product is CASSFGQGTEAFF.

In nucleotides, the CDR3 is TGTGCCAGCAGCGTAGCCCAGGGGGCGGGCTATGGCTACACCTTC. Translating it yields CASSVAQGAGYGYTF. This chain links TRBV9 with TRBJ1-2; 8 bases are shared with TRBD1. The CDR3 has 15 amino acids. Germline loops: CDR1 SGDLS, CDR2 YYNGEE. V gave up 0 bases and J gave up 4 bases; unmatched junction bases: 5.

V usage is TRBV2 and J usage is TRBJ2-1, with D possibly being TRBD1 (5 bases). Germline CDR1 and CDR2: SNHLY and FYNNEI. The V gene lost 8 bases and the J gene lost 4 bases, with 12 bases spanning the gap. The CDR3 is 13 residues long. Here the CDR3 reads CASQQEKYNEQFF. As DNA, the CDR3 is TGTGCCAGCCAACAGGAAAAATACAATGAGCAGTTCTTC.

This clone was recorded only once. The chain links TRBV19 to TRBJ1-4; TRBD1 matches 9 bases. Germline-derived CDR1 and CDR2 are LNHDA and SQIVND (reference sequence). CDR3 length equals 15 residues. With V trimmed by 5 bases and J by 4 bases, 5 bases remained unmatched. In DNA form, the CDR3 reads TGTGCCAGTAGTTTTGGACAGGGGCGTAATGAAAAACTGTTTTTT. As protein: CASSFGQGRNEKLFF.

The J gene is TRBJ1-1, the V gene TRBV10-2, with D possibly TRBD1 on 6 matching bases. CDR3 length: 13 amino acids. Germline assignment: CDR1 WSHSY and CDR2 SAAADI. V gave up 8 bases and J gave up 0 bases, with 10 bases separating them. The CDR3 loop is CASWGQMNTEAFF. In nucleotides, the CDR3 is TGCGCCAGCTGGGGACAAATGAACACTGAAGCTTTCTTT.

The chain employs TRBV12-3 or TRBV12-4 and TRBJ2-7; D is perhaps TRBD1 (6 bases). The CDR3 extends over 12 amino acids. V dropped 6 bases and J dropped 4 bases, with 10 bases sitting between them. The CDR3 region is CASSYQGYEQYF. The CDR3 coding sequence is TGTGCCAGCAGCTATCAGGGGTACGAGCAGTACTTC.

The genes are TRBV19 and TRBJ2-3; 7 nucleotides line up with TRBD1. J was trimmed by 3 bases and V by 6 bases; bases with no gene match: 6. There are 14 residues in the CDR3. In germline, CDR1 is LNHDA, CDR2 SQIVND (reference sequence). The CDR3 DNA reads TGTGCCAGTAGAAGACAGGGTTGGACAGATACGCAGTATTTT. It translates to CASRRQGWTDTQYF.

CDR3 DNA: TGTGCCAGCAGTTACCGGGACAGGGGGAAAGCCAATGAGCAGTTCTTC. Protein: CASSYRDRGKANEQFF. This chain uses TRBV6-2 or TRBV6-3 with TRBJ2-1; 11 bases line up with TRBD1. V shed 2 bases, J shed 6 bases, and the junction held 6 bases outside the gene matches. The CDR3 length is 16 residues. Germline V gene lookup returns CDR1 MNHEY and CDR2 SVGEGT.

This chain uses TRBV12-3 or TRBV12-4 with TRBJ1-2; D remains ambiguous. Trimming stripped 3 bases from V and 8 bases from J, with 10 bases between. The CDR3 consists of 12 residues. The CDR3 region has the DNA TGTGCCAGCAGTTTCACTAGGTCCGGCTACACCTTC. It yields the protein CASSFTRSGYTF.

In its sample, this clone was seen once. The chain uses TRBV7-8 and TRBJ2-6, with D possibly called TRBD1 or TRBD2 (5 bases each). V was cut by 6 bases and J by 2 bases, with 11 bases left in between. The CDR3 extends over 15 amino acids. The germline V gene encodes CDR1 SGHVS and CDR2 FQNEAQ. The CDR3 here is CASSLRDPGANVLTF. The CDR3 DNA reads as TGTGCCAGCAGTCTTAGGGACCCTGGGGCCAACGTCCTGACTTTC.

The chain carries TRBV13 and TRBJ2-1; 11 nucleotides agree with TRBD1. The CDR3 runs 14 residues. Germline V CDR1 and CDR2: PRHDT, FYEKMQ (reference sequence). V lost 6 bases and J lost 8; bases outside the gene matches: 6. The CDR3 sequence is CASSSRTGGDEQFF. The CDR3 region has the DNA TGTGCCAGCAGTTCCCGGACAGGGGGCGATGAGCAGTTCTTC.

The chain couples TRBV10-3 to TRBJ2-4; D call uncertain. V was clipped by 2 bases and J by 10 bases, with 6 bases between them. The CDR3 is 11 residues long. From germline, CDR1 is ENHRY and CDR2 SYGVKD. The CDR3 sequence: CAISEGVIQYF. The DNA for the CDR3 is TGTGCCATCAGTGAGGGGGTTATTCAGTACTTC.

The table lists this clone with a few counts. This chain connects TRBV5-1 to TRBJ1-2; TRBD1 aligns across 8 bases. CDR1 is SGHRS, CDR2 YFSETQ, per germline. With 0 bases clipped from V and 0 bases from J, the junction kept 4 bases outside the gene matches. CDR3 length: 16 amino acids. This chain's CDR3 is CASSLGGTGPNYGYTF. The DNA of the CDR3 is TGCGCCAGCAGCTTGGGGGGGACAGGACCTAACTATGGCTACACCTTC. The full variable domain, its missing parts supplied by reference TRBV5-1 and TRBJ1-2, is KAGVTQTPRYLIKTRGQQVTLSCSPISGHRSVSWYQQTPGQGLQFLFEYFSETQRNKGNFPGRFSGRQFSNSRSEMNVSTLELGDSALYLCASSLGGTGPNYGYTFGSGTRLTVV.

This clone was detected a few times. The gene calls are TRBV30 and TRBJ1-5, with 7 bases fitting TRBD1. Trimming took 2 bases from V and 5 from J; bases not matched to a gene: 9. This CDR3 region has 15 residues. Germline values: CDR1 GTSNPN, CDR2 SVGIG (reference sequence). The CDR3 DNA reads as TGTGCCTGGAGTAACTTAGGGCAGGGGGATCAGCCCCAGCATTTT. Its translation is CAWSNLGQGDQPQHF.

This clone appeared a single time. The chain carries TRBV24-1 and TRBJ2-7, with a possible D match to TRBD1 (6 bases). Germline lookup yields CDR1 KGHDR and CDR2 SFDVKD. Trimming took off 4 bases at V and 3 bases at J, with 9 bases between the two ends. The CDR3 consists of 13 residues. The CDR3 sequence: CATSDSQGYEQYF. The DNA of the CDR3 is TGTGCCACCAGTGACTCACAGGGCTACGAGCAGTACTTC.

This chain joins TRBV5-1 and TRBJ2-3; the D gene could be TRBD1 or TRBD2 (5 bases each). The germline V gene encodes CDR1 SGHRS and CDR2 YFSETQ. V was cut by 2 bases and J by 4 bases, with 17 bases left in between. This CDR3 has 16 amino acids. The CDR3 here is CASSLVGAPRADTQYF. The CDR3 DNA follows: TGCGCCAGCAGCTTAGTTGGGGCGCCGCGGGCAGATACGCAGTATTTT.

The chain carries TRBV3-1 (or the pseudogene TRBV3-2) and TRBJ1-1; D unclear. The germline V gene encodes CDR1 LGHDT and CDR2 YNNKEL (reference sequence). The CDR3 has 12 residues. V was clipped by 5 bases and J by 5 bases, with 9 bases between them. This CDR3 reads CASSAAGTEAFF. The CDR3 DNA sequence: TGTGCCAGCAGCGCCGCGGGGACTGAAGCTTTCTTT.

The rearrangement uses TRBV5-1 and TRBJ2-3; TRBD2 matches 15 bases. Germline CDR1 and CDR2: SGHRS and YFSETQ. The CDR3 is 17 amino acids. V was pared by 3 bases and J by 2 bases, with 4 bases of the junction left unmatched. The CDR3: CASSSGLAGGNTDTQYF. The CDR3 DNA sequence: TGCGCCAGCAGCTCCGGACTAGCGGGGGGGAACACAGATACGCAGTATTTT.

This clone turned up a few times. The rearrangement uses TRBV5-1 and TRBJ2-7; TRBD1 might be the D (6 bases). CDR1 and CDR2 from the germline V gene are SGHRS and YFSETQ. The CDR3 contains 15 residues. V lost 2 bases and J 0 bases, leaving 12 bases between the germline ends. Here the CDR3 DNA reads TGCGCCAGCAGCTTATTACAGGGCCCCTCCTACGAGCAGTACTTC. Protein product: CASSLLQGPSYEQYF.

The CDR3 DNA follows: TGTGCCAGCAGCATAAACCCCGGGACTTCATTCGAGCAGTACTTC. It is translated as CASSINPGTSFEQYF. The chain carries TRBV5-6 and TRBJ2-7, with D perhaps TRBD2 (6 bases). CDR1 and CDR2 from the germline V gene are SGHDT and YYEEEE. The V gene lost 4 bases and the J gene lost 6 bases, with 20 bases spanning the gap. This CDR3 is 15 amino acids long.

J is TRBJ2-7 and V is TRBV11-2; D could derive from TRBD1 or TRBD2 (5 bases each). Looked up from germline, CDR1 is SGHAT and CDR2 is FQNNGV. This CDR3 has 15 residues. The V gene lost 1 base and the J gene lost 0 bases, with 10 bases spanning the gap. DNA of the CDR3: TGTGCCAGCAGCTTAGGGGACGTCGGCTCCTACGAGCAGTACTTC. As protein: CASSLGDVGSYEQYF.